The present T cell receptor (beta chain) was sequenced within a study of blood T cell repertoires in COVID-19. About the research overall: Acute and convalescent COVID-19 specimens originated in the United States, Italy and Spain. Sample material is recorded as cDNA or gDNA derived from T cells, B-cell-depleted T cells, or PBMCs.

Source study methods: Reference gene primers were amplified, and this amplification served to estimate nucleated cell counts. The data were produced by immunoSEQ multiplex PCR, yet TCRdb's version contains in-frame clones alone and is incomplete. Clonal size and the V and J genes are those of that table, whereas D and trimming came from the DNA. The top ten hold 5.1% of the sample, which has roughly 190,000 clones, roughly 81% seen once. Germline assignment: CDR1 LNHDA and CDR2 SQIVND (reference sequence). The CDR3 covers 14 residues. Germline trimming cut 5 bases from V and 8 bases from J; bases unmatched to any gene: 10.

Sequenced sample: peripheral blood. This receptor was identified in a woman between 65 and 79 years old with active or convalescent COVID-19. The chain combines TRBV19 with TRBJ1-2; 8 bases line up with TRBD1. CDR3 coding DNA: TGTGCCAGTAGTGTACCGACAGGGGCGCGAGGCTACACCTTC. Its translation: CASSVPTGARGYTF.